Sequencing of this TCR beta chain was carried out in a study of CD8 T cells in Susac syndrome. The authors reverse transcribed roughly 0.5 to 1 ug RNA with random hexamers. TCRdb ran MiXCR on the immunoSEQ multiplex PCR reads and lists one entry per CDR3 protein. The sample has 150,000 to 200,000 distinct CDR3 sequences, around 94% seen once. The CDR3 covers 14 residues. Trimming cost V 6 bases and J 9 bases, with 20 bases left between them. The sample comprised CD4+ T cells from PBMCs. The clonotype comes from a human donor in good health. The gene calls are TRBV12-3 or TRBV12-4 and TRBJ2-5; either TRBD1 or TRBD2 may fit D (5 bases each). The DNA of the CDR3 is TGTGCCAGCAGCCTGGCCTCTACAGGAGGCGCCCAGTACTTC. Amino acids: CASSLASTGGAQYF.